Given below is one T cell receptor (beta chain) in context. The antigen is undetermined. This sample is part of a study of T cell repertoires in aging, cancer and after chemotherapy. Study summary: Healthy donor repertoires were recorded over several months to years and showed clear clonal overlap. Approximately 9.6 million TCR reads were in the whole dataset.

Peripheral blood genomic DNA, not sorted cells or RNA, was the template. A mixed TRB-A/B primer pool amplified rearranged TRB by multiplex touch-down PCR. Using its own MiXCR run on the multiplex PCR reads, TCRdb lists one record per CDR3 protein. The sample lists thousands of distinct CDR3 sequences, about 28% occurring once. General study findings and limits: Healthy donors lost TCR diversity with age mainly through richness, cancer patients through richness and evenness. In each cancer cohort, median generation probability increased across chemotherapy, suggesting thymic output rebounded.

Sequences were obtained from blood. The clonotype comes from a human donor in good health.

The CDR3 region is CASSMRNAVANYGYTF. The CDR3 bases are TGTGCCAGTAGTATGCGGAACGCAGTCGCTAACTATGGCTACACCTTC. The rearrangement links TRBV19 to TRBJ1-2; D not resolved. The CDR3 is 16 amino acids. The V end lost 3 bases, the J end lost 0 bases, and 14 bases lay between the germline ends. Germline CDR1 and CDR2: LNHDA and SQIVND (reference sequence).